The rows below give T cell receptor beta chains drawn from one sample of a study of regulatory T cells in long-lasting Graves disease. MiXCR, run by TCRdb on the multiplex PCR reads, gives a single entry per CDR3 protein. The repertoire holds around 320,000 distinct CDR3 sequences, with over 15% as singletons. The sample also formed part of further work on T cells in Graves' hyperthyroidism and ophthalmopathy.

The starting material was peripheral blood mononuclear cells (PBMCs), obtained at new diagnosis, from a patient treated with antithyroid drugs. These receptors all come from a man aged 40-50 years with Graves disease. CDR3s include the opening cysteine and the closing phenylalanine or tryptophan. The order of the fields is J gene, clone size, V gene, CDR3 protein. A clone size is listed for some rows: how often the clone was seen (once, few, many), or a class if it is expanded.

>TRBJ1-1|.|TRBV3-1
CASSQDFEGGTEAFF
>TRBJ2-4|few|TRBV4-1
CASSQEGQAGNIQYF
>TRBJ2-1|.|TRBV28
CASSPRGAGQNEQFF
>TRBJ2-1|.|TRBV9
CASSVDSGTATYNEQSF
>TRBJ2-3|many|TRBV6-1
CASSVASGGRTDTQYF
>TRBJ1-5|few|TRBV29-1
CSVGGVRDQPQHF
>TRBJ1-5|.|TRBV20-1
CSAREVLDQPQHF
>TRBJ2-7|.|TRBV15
CATSSLRNRDEQYF
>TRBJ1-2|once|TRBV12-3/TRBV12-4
CASRPGRGSYYGYTF
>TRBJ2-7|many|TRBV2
CASSARQAFYEQYF
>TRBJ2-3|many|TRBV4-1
CASSLTEGQRGNTQYF
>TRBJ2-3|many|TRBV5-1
CATSPGLVTDTQYF
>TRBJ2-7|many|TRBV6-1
CASSEYPLRQGMGEQYF
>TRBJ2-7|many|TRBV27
CASSLTGVTYEQYF
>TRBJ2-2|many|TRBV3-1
CASSQWTSGGDNTGELFF
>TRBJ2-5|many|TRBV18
CASSSTGEETQYF
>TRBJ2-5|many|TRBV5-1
CASSLGVGETQYF
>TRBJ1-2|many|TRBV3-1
CASSPSRSNYGYTF
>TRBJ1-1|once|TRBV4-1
CASSQHSKNTEAFF
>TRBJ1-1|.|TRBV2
CASQDLATEAFF
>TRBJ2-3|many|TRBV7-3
CASSIGGGGQDTQYF
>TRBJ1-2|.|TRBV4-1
CASSPRGQGLGGYTF
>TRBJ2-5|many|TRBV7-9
CASSWTGTVKSKATQYF
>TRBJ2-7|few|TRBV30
CAWSDDSSYEQYF